Each of the 30 T cell receptor beta chains below was sequenced from the same sample in a study of identical twins (dated by TCRdb to about 2016). Receptors were amplified or captured by 5' RACE. The sequencer listed for this sample is Illumina HiSeq 2000. In-frame beta chains were kept once TCRdb had trimmed the public reads at Q25 with fastp and called clones with MiXCR. Records with the same CDR3 protein are collapsed into one entry carrying the most frequent genes and DNA. Recorded for this sample are more than 1.5 million distinct CDR3 sequences; less than 40% of them occurred a single time. The ten largest clonotypes hold 0.25% to 0.3% of the sample. Sequencing used cord blood. These receptors were collected from a newborn girl in good health.

The chain is built from TRBV19 and TRBJ1-1; 9 bases align to TRBD1. Germline-derived CDR1 and CDR2 are LNHDA and SQIVND (reference sequence). The CDR3 has 14 amino acids. With 3 bases clipped from V and 4 bases from J, the junction kept 3 bases outside the gene matches. CDR3 loop: CASSMATGGTEAFF. DNA for the CDR3: TGTGCCAGTAGTATGGCGACAGGGGGCACTGAAGCTTTCTTT.

The count of this clonotype is one. A single base separates this from a much larger clone, so it may be a read error. This sequence joins TRBV12-3 or TRBV12-4 and TRBJ2-1; the match to TRBD2 covers 8 bases. The V and J ends lost 5 bases and 4 bases, in that order; junction bases with no gene match: 4. This CDR3 is built from 14 residues. The CDR3 region is CASSTGGGYNEQFF. The CDR3 coding sequence is TGTGCCAGCAGTACTGGCGGGGGGTACAATGAGCAGTTCTTC.

The rearrangement uses TRBV28 and TRBJ1-1, with D possibly matching TRBD1 (5 bases). Germline assignment: CDR1 MDHEN and CDR2 SYDVKM. V was shortened by 3 bases and J by 5 bases, with 13 bases between the two germline ends. The CDR3 is made up of 14 amino acids. The CDR3 region is CASSFTGTGTEAFF. The CDR3 nucleotides are TGTGCCAGCAGTTTCACGGGGACTGGGACTGAAGCTTTCTTT.

This clonotype has more than one count but fewer than ten. J is TRBJ1-4 and V is TRBV12-3 or TRBV12-4; unclear D gene. This CDR3 region has 15 residues. The V and J ends lost 5 bases and 0 bases respectively, with 10 bases between them. CDR3 loop: CASSRARATNEKLFF. Written as DNA, the CDR3 is TGTGCCAGCAGTCGTGCGCGGGCAACTAATGAAAAACTGTTTTTT.

This clonotype was seen only a few times. The V and J genes are TRBV29-1 and TRBJ1-2, with TRBD1 as a possible D gene (5 bases). Germline V gene data show CDR1 as SQVTM and CDR2 as ANQGSEA. The CDR3 runs 13 residues. V dropped 4 bases and J dropped 2 bases, with 11 bases sitting between them. The CDR3, as DNA: TGCAGCGTTGGGACACAGTCCAACTATGGCTACACCTTC. This translates into CSVGTQSNYGYTF. The variable domain in full, with the rest retrieved from reference TRBV29-1 and TRBJ1-2, is SAVISQKPSRDICQRGTSLTIQCQVDSQVTMMFWYRQQPGQSLTLIATANQGSEATYESGFVIDKFPISRPNLTFSTLTVSNMSPEDSSIYLCSVGTQSNYGYTFGSGTRLTVV.

This clonotype was found many times. The chain combines TRBV19 with TRBJ2-3; 10 bases map to TRBD1. Germline V gene lookup returns CDR1 LNHDA and CDR2 SQIVND (reference sequence). V lost 4 bases, J lost 3 bases, and 4 bases stayed unmatched. The CDR3 covers 15 residues. CDR3 in amino acids: CASSTRDRGTDTQYF. CDR3 in DNA: TGTGCCAGTAGTACCCGGGACAGGGGAACAGATACGCAGTATTTT.

The chain has TRBV6-1 and TRBJ1-2; TRBD1 is a possible D gene (6 bases). The CDR3 covers 17 residues. CDR1 is MNHNS and CDR2 is SASEGT in the germline V gene. The ends were cut back, 3 bases at V and 1 base at J, with 18 bases in the middle. Written as DNA, the CDR3 is TGTGCCAGCAGTGACAGGGGCTTCCGCGCTGGTAACTATGGCTACACCTTC. Translation gives CASSDRGFRAGNYGYTF.

This clonotype turned up a few times. V and J are TRBV5-8 and TRBJ2-1; weak D call: TRBD1 (5 bases). CDR1 and CDR2 from the germline V gene are SGHTS and YDEGEE. The CDR3 sequence is 16 residues long. Trimming left V 4 bases short and J 0 bases short, with 14 bases between. CDR3 sequence (DNA): TGTGCCAGCAGCGCCTACAGGAATAGCTCCTACAATGAGCAGTTCTTC. Its protein product is CASSAYRNSSYNEQFF.

This clonotype was counted between two and nine times. This sequence joins TRBV11-2 and TRBJ2-7, with no clear D. The V gene's germline CDR1 is SGHAT and CDR2 FQNNGV. V was shortened by 6 bases and J by 0 bases, with 9 bases between the two germline ends. The CDR3 totals 13 residues. CDR3 residues: CASRTRFSYEQYF. CDR3 nucleotides: TGTGCCAGCAGAACCAGGTTCTCCTACGAGCAGTACTTC. Filled out from reference TRBV11-2 and TRBJ2-7, the complete variable domain reads EAGVAQSPRYKIIEKRQSVAFWCNPISGHATLYWYQQILGQGPKLLIQFQNNGVVDDSQLPKDRFSAERLKGVDSTLKIQPAKLEDSAVYLCASRTRFSYEQYFGPGTRLTVT.

The rearrangement joins TRBV7-2 to TRBJ2-7; possible D gene TRBD1, 8 bases. Germline values: CDR1 SGHTA, CDR2 FQGNSA. V dropped 3 bases and J dropped 6 bases, with 15 bases sitting between them. The CDR3 contains 14 residues. CDR3: CASSFPNRGGEQYF. The CDR3 DNA follows: TGTGCCAGCAGCTTCCCAAACAGGGGGGGCGAGCAGTACTTC.

J is TRBJ2-3 and V is TRBV12-3 or TRBV12-4; TRBD2 aligns across 7 bases. The CDR3 spans 17 residues. The junction had 13 bases not matched to a gene; V was cut back by 4 bases and J by 3 bases. The CDR3 region is CASSSRLGSGFTDTQYF. CDR3 coding DNA: TGTGCCAGCAGTTCCCGACTGGGTAGCGGGTTTACAGATACGCAGTATTTT.

With regard to this clonotype: A read error may be the cause here, since a much bigger clone is one base away. The V and J genes are TRBV20-1 and TRBJ2-3; D remains ambiguous. V was cut by 3 bases and J by 4 bases, with 8 bases left in between. This CDR3 contains 12 residues. The germline V gene has CDR1 DFQATT and CDR2 SNEGSKA (reference sequence). The CDR3 loop is CSASDLADTQYF. The DNA of the CDR3 is TGCAGTGCTAGTGATCTAGCAGATACGCAGTATTTT.

The chain has TRBV4-2 and TRBJ2-6; 10 positions agree with TRBD1. Germline trimming cut 5 bases from V and 2 bases from J; bases unmatched to any gene: 6. This CDR3 is built from 17 residues. Germline V gene sequence: CDR1 LGHNA, CDR2 YNFKEQ. CDR3 DNA: TGTGCCAGCAGCTACCGGACAGGGGGAACTGGGGCCAACGTCCTGACTTTC. Encoded protein: CASSYRTGGTGANVLTF.

V and J are TRBV30 and TRBJ1-1; D possibly corresponds to TRBD1 (5 bases). Germline lookup yields CDR1 GTSNPN and CDR2 SVGIG (reference sequence). Trimming cost V 3 bases and J 2 bases, with 13 bases left between them. The CDR3 contains 14 residues. The CDR3: CAWSPGVLNTEAFF. CDR3 in DNA: TGTGCCTGGAGCCCGGGGGTCCTAAACACTGAAGCTTTCTTT.

In its sample, this clonotype was seen a few times. This sequence joins TRBV6-1 and TRBJ2-5, with 8 bases fitting TRBD1. J was trimmed by 1 base and V by 5 bases; bases with no gene match: 3. CDR3 length: 14 residues. Germline V CDR1 and CDR2: MNHNS, SASEGT. CDR3 bases: TGTGCCAGCAGTCATCAGGGGGCCCAAGAGACCCAGTACTTC. Protein: CASSHQGAQETQYF.

The chain joins TRBV12-3 or TRBV12-4 to TRBJ2-1; no clear D gene. The J call may be mistaken, given a closer DNA end match to TRBJ2-7. The CDR3 consists of 18 residues. The CDR3 DNA is TGTGCCAGCAGTTTAGGGCCCCTAGGCCGAAGCTCCTACAATGAGCAGTACTTC. As protein: CASSLGPLGRSSYNEQYF.

This clonotype has only a few counts. V is TRBV20-1 and J is TRBJ2-3; the D is unclear. The V end lost 2 bases, the J end lost 6 bases, and 12 bases lay between the germline ends. There are 13 residues in the CDR3. Germline values: CDR1 DFQATT, CDR2 SNEGSKA (reference sequence). The CDR3 nucleotides are TGCAGTGCTAGAACGGGCGCGGACGATACGCAGTATTTT. It specifies CSARTGADDTQYF.

The chain is built from TRBV5-1 and TRBJ2-7, with 9 bases that match TRBD2. CDR1 and CDR2 from the germline V gene are SGHRS and YFSETQ. Trimming took 4 bases from V and 3 from J; bases not matched to a gene: 11. The CDR3 is made up of 16 amino acids. The CDR3 here is CASSPLVREGLYEQYF. CDR3 bases: TGCGCCAGCAGCCCCCTGGTGCGGGAGGGTCTCTACGAGCAGTACTTC.

This clonotype was detected only a few times. This chain connects TRBV18 to TRBJ1-2; D is possibly TRBD1 (6 bases). The CDR3 length is 13 residues. Trimming removed 6 bases at V and 6 bases at J, with 14 bases between. Germline V gives CDR1 KGHSH, CDR2 LQKENI. The CDR3 loop reads CASSTGAGDGYTF. The CDR3 DNA follows: TGTGCCAGCTCTACCGGGGCAGGGGATGGCTACACCTTC.

This chain joins TRBV7-6 and TRBJ2-1; weak D call: TRBD2 (6 bases). This CDR3 is built from 17 residues. Germline CDR1 and CDR2: SGHVS and FNYEAQ. V lost 0 bases and J 7 bases, leaving 19 bases between the germline ends. CDR3 in DNA: TGTGCCAGCAGCTTAGCTTTGGCTAGCGCGAGTAGTAATGAGCAGTTCTTC. Translated, it gives CASSLALASASSNEQFF. Using reference TRBV7-6 and TRBJ2-1 for the parts outside the CDR3, the full variable domain is GAGVSQSPRYKVTKRGQDVALRCDPISGHVSLYWYRQALGQGPEFLTYFNYEAQQDKSGLPNDRFSAERPEGSISTLTIQRTEQRDSAMYRCASSLALASASSNEQFFGPGTRLTVL.

This clonotype has just one count. At one end the junction does not follow the germline gene, possibly because of a read error. The rearrangement uses TRBV7-9 and TRBJ2-7; TRBD2 might be the D (5 bases). The CDR3 has 14 residues. The V gene's germline CDR1 is SEHNR and CDR2 FQNEAQ (reference sequence). The CDR3 spells CAGSSSGKLHEQYF. Here the CDR3 DNA reads TGTGCCGGCAGCTCTTCCGGGAAACTCCACGAGCAGTACTTC.

This clonotype was seen a single time. As the CDR3 is not closed by the conserved phenylalanine or tryptophan, this likely results from a read error. This rearrangement joins TRBV20-1 to TRBJ2-1, with 11 bases fitting TRBD1. With 1 base clipped from V and 5 bases from J, the junction kept 16 bases outside the gene matches. The CDR3 has 19 amino acids. The germline CDR1 and CDR2 sequences are DFQATT and SNEGSKA (reference sequence). The CDR3 coding sequence is TGCAGTGCTAGAGCGCCGGACAGGGGGCGGTCACTGTCCCACAATGAGCAGTTCTTA. Translated: CSARAPDRGRSLSHNEQFL.

The chain couples TRBV28 to TRBJ2-1; 12 nucleotides align to TRBD2. CDR3 length: 15 residues. V lost 11 bases and J lost 4; bases outside the gene matches: 9. Looked up from germline, CDR1 is MDHEN and CDR2 is SYDVKM. The CDR3 reads CASRASGRVYNEQFF. CDR3 sequence (DNA): TGTGCCTCTAGGGCTAGCGGGAGGGTGTACAATGAGCAGTTCTTC.

This clonotype came up a few times. The chain employs TRBV20-1 and TRBJ2-5; D gene ambiguous. Between the trimmed V and J ends, which lost 3 bases and 3 bases, there was a span of 20 bases. The CDR3 is 16 residues long. Germline V gene sequence: CDR1 DFQATT, CDR2 SNEGSKA (reference sequence). The CDR3: CSASSSSIGTKETQYF. In DNA form, the CDR3 reads TGCAGTGCTAGCTCCTCGAGCATAGGAACGAAAGAGACCCAGTACTTC.

This clonotype was observed a few times. The chain is built from TRBV4-1 and TRBJ2-1; D possibly corresponds to TRBD1 (5 bases). The germline gives CDR1 MGHRA, CDR2 YSYEKL. V lost 3 bases to trimming and J lost 6 bases, with 12 bases between them. The CDR3 extends over 14 amino acids. This chain's CDR3 is CASSHPLRGNEQFF. In DNA form, the CDR3 reads TGCGCCAGCAGCCACCCGCTAAGGGGCAATGAGCAGTTCTTC.

J is TRBJ2-1 and V is TRBV6-6; TRBD2 agrees at 8 bases. After removal of 0 bases from V and 6 bases from J, the junction contained 7 bases not matched to a gene. The CDR3 extends over 16 amino acids. Germline V gene sequence: CDR1 MNHNY, CDR2 SVGAGI (reference sequence). The CDR3 region has the DNA TGTGCCAGCAGTTACTCAGCGGGGGACCCACGCAATGAGCAGTTCTTC. Its translation is CASSYSAGDPRNEQFF.

There are a few counts of this clonotype. The chain carries TRBV5-5 and TRBJ1-4, with TRBD1 matching over 8 bases. The ends lost 2 bases at V and 4 bases at J; junction bases unmatched: 7. Germline loops: CDR1 SGHKS, CDR2 YYEKEE (reference sequence). The CDR3 contains 16 residues. CDR3 coding DNA: TGTGCCAGCAGCTTCTCGGGACAGGCCCTTAATGAAAAACTGTTTTTT. It specifies CASSFSGQALNEKLFF.

The chain carries TRBV3-1 and TRBJ1-4, with 7 bases identical to TRBD1. CDR3 size: 14 residues. Germline V gene lookup returns CDR1 LGHDT and CDR2 YNNKEL (reference sequence). V was clipped by 3 bases and J by 7 bases; unmatched bases: 5. The CDR3 sequence: CASSHGTEGEKLFF. Written as DNA, the CDR3 is TGTGCCAGCAGCCACGGGACAGAAGGTGAAAAACTGTTTTTT.

As to this clonotype: The junction does not match germline at one end; this may be a read error. The V gene is TRBV5-1, the J gene TRBJ2-1, with 8 bases aligning to TRBD2. The CDR3 length is 14 residues. Germline values: CDR1 SGHRS, CDR2 YFSETQ. CDR3 in amino acids: CTSSSRTSLGKQFF. The CDR3 bases are TGCACCAGCAGCTCGAGGACTAGCTTGGGTAAGCAGTTCTTC. Variable domain in full (rest from reference TRBV5-1 and TRBJ2-1): KAGVTQTPRYLIKTRGQQVTLSCSPISGHRSVSWYQQTPGQGLQFLFEYFSETQRNKGNFPGRFSGRQFSNSRSEMNVSTLELGDSALYLCTSSSRTSLGKQFFGPGTRLTVL.

The J gene is TRBJ2-6, the V gene TRBV7-9, with TRBD1 matching 7 bases. The V gene's germline CDR1 is SEHNR and CDR2 FQNEAQ (reference sequence). This CDR3 contains 18 residues. The trim removed 2 bases at V and 2 bases at J, leaving 9 bases unmatched. CDR3 nucleotides: TGTGCCAGCAGCTTAATTAGTGTTGGGACAGCTGGGGCCAACGTCCTGACTTTC. It yields the protein CASSLISVGTAGANVLTF.